The 11 T cell receptor beta chains listed next were all sequenced from one sample in a study of vaccination and CD4 T cells after COVID-19 (dated 2022 in TCRdb). According to the study, the label for this sample's treatment or condition signals: approximately nine-day PBMC culture with coronavirus spike peptide pools or control peptides (ViraFEST assay). These receptors' antigens are unknown. Libraries were constructed by PCR. Reads for this sample came from an Illumina iSeq 100. DNA from cultured CD4+ T cells underwent TCR sequencing with the Oncomine TCR Beta short-read assay at the Johns Hopkins FTIC core. TCRdb itself trimmed the public reads at Q25 with fastp, ran MiXCR and retained productive beta chains. Entries that share a CDR3 protein sequence are merged under the most common genes and DNA. The sample table contains approximately 9,000 distinct CDR3 sequences; only one count was recorded for approximately 71% of them. Of the sample, 20% to 30% falls within the top ten clones.

Specimen: CD4+ T cells from blood, cultured in vitro. All receptors derive from a human donor who had recovered from COVID-19.

V and J are TRBV10-3 and TRBJ2-7; 8 bases are a match to TRBD1. V lost 4 bases, J lost 5 bases, and 25 bases stayed unmatched. The germline CDR1 and CDR2 sequences are ENHRY and SYGVKD. This CDR3 region has 20 residues. CDR3 coding DNA: TGTGCCATCAGTGCAGCTGGCCGGACAGGGCCCCAATTATATCTGGACGAGCAGTACTTC. Encoded protein: CAISAAGRTGPQLYLDEQYF.

This clonotype was seen only once. The chain joins TRBV7-8 to TRBJ2-4; D is possibly TRBD2 (5 bases). V was cut by 2 bases and J by 1 base, with 15 bases left in between. CDR1 is SGHVS, CDR2 FQNEAQ, per germline. There are 17 residues in the CDR3. In DNA, the CDR3 is TGTGCCAGCAGCTTAAGGGAGAGCGTCGGGGCCAAAAACATTCAGTACTTC. This sequence encodes CASSLRESVGAKNIQYF.

This clonotype is categorized as medium-sized. This chain uses TRBV11-2 with TRBJ2-7; D is possibly TRBD2 (6 bases). Trimming took off 0 bases at V and 3 bases at J, with 15 bases between the two ends. Germline V gene sequence: CDR1 SGHAT, CDR2 FQNNGV. This CDR3 contains 16 residues. CDR3 DNA sequence: TGTGCCAGCAGCTTAGATAAGGGCCGGGGGTTCTACGAGCAGTACTTC. Protein sequence: CASSLDKGRGFYEQYF.

The gene calls are TRBV7-3 and TRBJ1-5, with TRBD1 matching over 7 bases. The CDR3 loop spans 13 amino acids. The V segment lost 4 bases and the J segment 7 bases; nucleotides outside the gene matches: 4. Germline V gene sequence: CDR1 SGHTA, CDR2 FQGTGA. CDR3 in amino acids: CASSSTGAQPQHF. CDR3 coding DNA: TGTGCCAGCAGCTCTACAGGGGCACAGCCCCAGCATTTT. Looking up the rest from reference TRBV7-3 and TRBJ1-5 gives the full variable domain: GAGVSQTPSNKVTEKGKYVELRCDPISGHTALYWYRQSLGQGPEFLIYFQGTGAADDSGLPNDRFFAVRPEGSVSTLKIQRTERGDSAVYLCASSSTGAQPQHFGDGTRLSIL.

The genes are TRBV7-2 and TRBJ1-4, with D possibly being TRBD1 (5 bases). The CDR3 spans 17 residues. V lost 1 base to trimming and J lost 0 bases, with 12 bases between them. CDR1 and CDR2 (germline): SGHTA, FQGNSA. This CDR3 is CASSLGRGFTTNEKLFF. In nucleotides, the CDR3 is TGTGCCAGCAGCTTAGGGAGGGGTTTCACAACTAATGAAAAACTGTTTTTT.

This clonotype was counted only a few times. The chain recombines TRBV30 with TRBJ1-2; TRBD1 matches 8 bases. The CDR3 length is 14 residues. Trimming took 0 bases from V and 8 from J; bases not matched to a gene: 8. Germline values: CDR1 GTSNPN, CDR2 SVGIG (reference sequence). CDR3 coding DNA: TGTGCCTGGAGTGTGCAGGGGGCGGGTTTAGGCTACACCTTC. Its translation is CAWSVQGAGLGYTF.

V is TRBV10-3 and J is TRBJ2-2; 7 nucleotides line up with TRBD2. Per germline, CDR1 ENHRY and CDR2 SYGVKD. This CDR3 is 15 amino acids long. V lost 11 bases, J lost 6 bases, and 15 bases stayed unmatched. The CDR3 region is CASQSVGEGPGELFF. CDR3 coding DNA: TGTGCCTCACAATCTGTCGGGGAGGGCCCCGGGGAGCTGTTTTTT.

The chain recombines TRBV30 with TRBJ1-2; no clear D. The CDR3 runs to 12 residues. The germline V gene has CDR1 GTSNPN and CDR2 SVGIG (reference sequence). The V and J ends lost 4 bases and 6 bases respectively, with 12 bases between them. As DNA, the CDR3 is TGTGCCTGGAAGATGCAGAGCGATGGCTACACCTTC. This encodes CAWKMQSDGYTF.

V gene TRBV6-1 combines with J gene TRBJ2-7; 7 positions match TRBD2. The CDR3 totals 14 residues. J was trimmed by 2 bases and V by 6 bases; bases with no gene match: 7. The germline V gene has CDR1 MNHNS and CDR2 SASEGT. CDR3 in amino acids: CASSRRRETYEQYF. The DNA for the CDR3 is TGTGCCAGCAGCCGCAGGCGGGAGACCTACGAGCAGTACTTC.

DNA for the CDR3: TGTGCCAGCAACCCTAGGGGCTATGGCTACACCTTC. Translated, it gives CASNPRGYGYTF. The rearrangement uses TRBV2 and TRBJ1-2, with D tentatively TRBD1 (5 bases). Germline V gene sequence: CDR1 SNHLY, CDR2 FYNNEI. Trimming shortened V by 7 bases and J by 4 bases, and 10 bases separated the two germline ends. This CDR3 spans 12 amino acids.

This clonotype was counted only a few times. This chain links TRBV6-5 with TRBJ1-1; 9 bases match TRBD1. The trim removed 2 bases at V and 4 bases at J, leaving 11 bases unmatched. Germline values: CDR1 MNHEY, CDR2 SVGAGI. CDR3 size: 17 residues. The CDR3 reads CASSYRVTGGGSTEAFF. The CDR3 DNA is TGTGCCAGCAGTTACCGCGTGACAGGGGGAGGAAGCACTGAAGCTTTCTTT.